This T cell receptor beta chain derives from a study of blood T cell repertoires in COVID-19 (dated by TCRdb to between 2020 and 2021). As for the study more broadly: The collaborator samples originated in the United States, Italy and Spain and spanned the acute and convalescent phases of COVID-19. The samples were drawn from the first 160 participants of the ongoing ImmuneRACE study and from some 1,300 subjects provided by 6 global collaborators. HLA class I and class II types, where available, came from metadata supplied by the sample provider rather than from assay-based typing. Deeply sampled blood TCRbeta repertoires from subjects exposed to, actively infected with, or recovered from COVID-19 were included in the dataset. Nearly every sample came with metadata listing a de-identified subject ID, COVID-19 status, age in years and sex. The repertoires were released in a freely available public database meant as a resource for research on the immune response to SARS-CoV-2. The prospective study material was composed of cDNA or gDNA derived from T cells, B-cell-depleted T cells, or PBMCs.

Note on this clone: The antigen this receptor binds is unknown. The input lacks base qualities; no much larger clone sits a single base away.

Whole blood was collected in K2EDTA tubes by collaborating institutions according to the institutions' own protocols. For TCRbeta analysis, collaborators shipped samples as frozen whole blood, isolated PBMCs, or DNA extracted from either of those sample types. The germline V gene encodes CDR1 LNHDA and CDR2 SQIVND (reference sequence). The CDR3 contains 13 residues, cysteine and phenylalanine counted. Of all the DNA, just the CDR3 is kept, 39 bases in frame from base 1. V is pared back by 0 bases and J by 7 bases, with 9 bases lying between the germline termini. Broader findings and caveats from the paper: The amount of clinical and demographic metadata varied by source and participant and was provided uncurated.

The immunoSEQ Assay, a bias-controlled multiplex PCR, was used to amplify TCRbeta CDR3 regions from genomic DNA. The authors' analysis ran thus. Within the assay, amplification of reference gene primers was used to estimate how many nucleated cells each sample contained. Sequence reads were collapsed and filtered to measure the absolute abundance of every unique TCRbeta CDR3 rearrangement. Productive Simpson clonality was computed per sample as the square root of Simpson's diversity index over productive rearrangements. The clones in this table, taken by TCRdb from immuneACCESS, are in-frame only. Not every clone is retained; where verified, under half of the shortfall comes from an unresolved V gene, and the cause of the rest is unknown. V and J calls and clone size are as listed in that table; D and trimming were resolved from the DNA. Counted in this sample were around 170,000 clones; roughly 90% of them appeared once. The ten most abundant clones make up approximately 4% of the sample.

Sample: peripheral blood. The chain couples TRBV19 to TRBJ1-2, with TRBD1 perhaps the D gene, on 6 matching bases. This clonotype was sampled from a woman aged 70-85 years with acute or convalescent COVID-19. The nucleotides are TGTGCCAGTAGTATAGAGGGGGCCATTGGCTACACCTTC. Protein translation: CASSIEGAIGYTF.